Listed below are T cell receptor beta chains from one sample, sequenced in a study of blood T cell repertoires in COVID-19. TCRdb's table, derived via immunoSEQ multiplex PCR, lists solely in-frame clones and lacks some. Of about 16,000 clones in the sample, over 75% are singletons; the top ten hold about a sixth. The sequenced sample was peripheral blood. The source is a human donor with active COVID-19. The donor label of this sample is uncertain. Each CDR3 is given without its conserved first and last residue. A D gene is named only where the DNA matches it firmly.

v_call: TRBV7-2; d_call: .; j_call: TRBJ2-3; cdr3_aa: ASSLSGDPSTDTQY
v_call: TRBV7-2; d_call: TRBD2; j_call: TRBJ2-7; cdr3_aa: ASSLNPTSDSYEQY
v_call: TRBV6-5; d_call: TRBD2; j_call: TRBJ2-1; cdr3_aa: ASAGLGASGQF
v_call: TRBV4-1; d_call: TRBD2; j_call: TRBJ2-5; cdr3_aa: ASSQEWGLARQETQY
v_call: TRBV6-2/TRBV6-3; d_call: .; j_call: TRBJ1-1; cdr3_aa: ASSEVDTEAF
v_call: TRBV5-1; d_call: TRBD1; j_call: TRBJ2-1; cdr3_aa: ASSTAGQGAWDEQF
v_call: TRBV6-6; d_call: .; j_call: TRBJ1-4; cdr3_aa: ASSYGRYNEKLF
v_call: TRBV14; d_call: TRBD2; j_call: TRBJ2-7; cdr3_aa: ASSPGLGIYEQY
v_call: TRBV15; d_call: .; j_call: TRBJ2-5; cdr3_aa: ATSRDSGRVETQY
v_call: TRBV18; d_call: TRBD1; j_call: TRBJ1-3; cdr3_aa: ASSPYRDRAGNTIY
v_call: TRBV19; d_call: TRBD1; j_call: TRBJ1-2; cdr3_aa: ASSTDRIINYGYT
v_call: TRBV5-5; d_call: .; j_call: TRBJ1-3; cdr3_aa: ASSFAVRGSGNTIY
v_call: TRBV27; d_call: .; j_call: TRBJ1-5; cdr3_aa: ASSLNARSGNQPQH
v_call: TRBV9; d_call: TRBD1; j_call: TRBJ1-2; cdr3_aa: ASSVGHGGQGLILRGYT
v_call: TRBV7-3; d_call: .; j_call: TRBJ2-1; cdr3_aa: ASSLMGAPSSYNEQF
v_call: TRBV6-5; d_call: TRBD1; j_call: TRBJ1-5; cdr3_aa: ASSSLRQGVNQPQH
v_call: TRBV4-3; d_call: .; j_call: TRBJ1-5; cdr3_aa: ASSQDGGGYQPQH
v_call: TRBV7-9; d_call: .; j_call: TRBJ1-1; cdr3_aa: ASSPAEDTEAF
v_call: TRBV7-3; d_call: TRBD2; j_call: TRBJ2-1; cdr3_aa: ASSPGGGDYNEQF
v_call: TRBV6-6; d_call: TRBD1; j_call: TRBJ1-1; cdr3_aa: ASGSGGTEAF
v_call: TRBV5-1; d_call: .; j_call: TRBJ1-1; cdr3_aa: ASSLSSRGTAGRTNTEAF
v_call: TRBV10-3; d_call: TRBD1; j_call: TRBJ2-5; cdr3_aa: ASTGQGSETQY
v_call: TRBV6-2/TRBV6-3; d_call: TRBD1; j_call: TRBJ1-4; cdr3_aa: ASSSLTEQGMSEKLF
v_call: TRBV4-3; d_call: TRBD1; j_call: TRBJ2-2; cdr3_aa: ASSQDPYFPSGQGAGGELF
v_call: TRBV19; d_call: .; j_call: TRBJ2-5; cdr3_aa: ATCRGASVGETQY
v_call: TRBV15; d_call: TRBD1; j_call: TRBJ1-4; cdr3_aa: ATSRETGGFVATNEKLF
v_call: TRBV12-2; d_call: .; j_call: TRBJ2-2; cdr3_aa: ASRSLAANTGELF
v_call: TRBV4-2; d_call: .; j_call: TRBJ2-1; cdr3_aa: ASSEDPDQYEQF
v_call: TRBV27; d_call: TRBD2; j_call: TRBJ2-1; cdr3_aa: ASRLGLAGPYNEQF
v_call: TRBV2; d_call: .; j_call: TRBJ2-3; cdr3_aa: ASKVGGYTDTQY
v_call: TRBV12-3/TRBV12-4; d_call: .; j_call: TRBJ2-7; cdr3_aa: ASGQGYGEQY
v_call: TRBV4-1; d_call: .; j_call: TRBJ2-3; cdr3_aa: ASSQVSGVTDTQY
v_call: TRBV19; d_call: TRBD1; j_call: TRBJ1-2; cdr3_aa: ASSTGQGAGGYT
v_call: TRBV7-9; d_call: .; j_call: TRBJ2-3; cdr3_aa: ASSSLTDTQY
v_call: TRBV6-6; d_call: TRBD1; j_call: TRBJ1-2; cdr3_aa: ASSRTTGGYGYT
v_call: TRBV11-1; d_call: .; j_call: TRBJ2-7; cdr3_aa: ASSLGGGSEQY
v_call: TRBV4-1; d_call: .; j_call: TRBJ1-2; cdr3_aa: ASSPLGGFGYT
v_call: TRBV5-1; d_call: TRBD2; j_call: TRBJ2-6; cdr3_aa: ASSFLTSGGSGANVLT
v_call: TRBV5-4; d_call: TRBD1; j_call: TRBJ1-4; cdr3_aa: ASSTGQEVGEKLF
v_call: TRBV7-9; d_call: .; j_call: TRBJ1-1; cdr3_aa: ASSLAQTMNTEAF
v_call: TRBV4-2; d_call: TRBD1; j_call: TRBJ2-7; cdr3_aa: ASSQAGTGAYEQY
v_call: TRBV4-3; d_call: .; j_call: TRBJ1-3; cdr3_aa: ASSQDLVGSWEGDSGNTIY
v_call: TRBV6-5; d_call: .; j_call: TRBJ1-1; cdr3_aa: ASSLVFEAGTEAF
v_call: TRBV11-3; d_call: TRBD2; j_call: TRBJ2-3; cdr3_aa: ASSLTSVRTDTQY
v_call: TRBV7-8; d_call: .; j_call: TRBJ1-5; cdr3_aa: ASSLERGQPQH
v_call: TRBV3-1/TRBV3-2; d_call: TRBD1; j_call: TRBJ2-1; cdr3_aa: ASSQIGTGVDNEQF
v_call: TRBV6-1; d_call: TRBD2; j_call: TRBJ2-7; cdr3_aa: ASREGTSGVYEQY
v_call: TRBV5-5; d_call: .; j_call: TRBJ2-7; cdr3_aa: ASSLGIGSYEQY
v_call: TRBV27; d_call: .; j_call: TRBJ1-2; cdr3_aa: ASSPRRQNYGYT
v_call: TRBV7-9; d_call: .; j_call: TRBJ2-7; cdr3_aa: ASSQGIAYEQY
v_call: TRBV29-1; d_call: .; j_call: TRBJ1-1; cdr3_aa: SVESPGVGRNTEAF
v_call: TRBV11-2; d_call: TRBD2; j_call: TRBJ2-1; cdr3_aa: ASSPRGVNNEQF
v_call: TRBV5-1; d_call: TRBD2; j_call: TRBJ2-5; cdr3_aa: ASSSLAGEETQY
v_call: TRBV29-1; d_call: .; j_call: TRBJ1-1; cdr3_aa: SVGGAWGEEDTEAF
v_call: TRBV20-1; d_call: TRBD1; j_call: TRBJ1-2; cdr3_aa: SASWTGTNNYGYT